Presented here are 18 T cell receptor beta chains from one specimen sequenced in a study of blood T cells in healthy people across ages. A J-beta primer mix and a sample-barcoded 5' primer were used in a second PCR of about 7 to 12 cycles. Each CDR3 protein is one row after TCRdb ran MiXCR on the 5' RACE reads. This table has around 990,000 distinct CDR3 sequences, under 40% appearing once. Sequencing was carried out using blood. The receptors here all came from a man between 18 and 29 years old in good health.

This clonotype was detected a few times. The J gene is TRBJ2-1, the V gene TRBV6-6; 8 nucleotides line up with TRBD1. The CDR3 sequence is 14 residues long. From germline, CDR1 is MNHNY and CDR2 SVGAGI (reference sequence). The junction had 14 bases not matched to a gene; V was cut back by 6 bases and J by 13 bases. CDR3: CASSSGTGPFGQFF. The CDR3 nucleotides read TGTGCCAGCAGCTCCGGGACAGGTCCCTTTGGTCAGTTCTTC.

This sequence joins TRBV20-1 and TRBJ1-2; no clear D. The CDR3 has 13 amino acids. Germline lookup yields CDR1 DFQATT and CDR2 SNEGSKA (reference sequence). The germline V and J ends were trimmed by 0 bases and 4 bases, with 9 bases remaining between them. CDR3: CSARDEQPYGYTF. The CDR3 region has the DNA TGCAGTGCTAGAGATGAGCAGCCCTATGGCTACACCTTC.

V and J are TRBV4-2 and TRBJ1-5; no clear D gene. The CDR3 loop spans 17 amino acids. Germline V lookup: CDR1 LGHNA, CDR2 YNFKEQ. V lost 1 base and J lost 0, with 13 bases in between. DNA for the CDR3: TGTGCCAGCAGCCAAGGGGGTTATGTAAGTAGCAATCAGCCCCAGCATTTT. Protein product: CASSQGGYVSSNQPQHF.

The V and J genes are TRBV6-6 and TRBJ1-4; D might be TRBD1 (5 bases). The germline V gene encodes CDR1 MNHNY and CDR2 SVGAGI (reference sequence). Trimming took 5 bases from V and 5 from J, leaving 9 bases between them. The CDR3 covers 13 residues. CDR3 loop: CASSDKGNEKLFF. The CDR3, as DNA: TGTGCCAGCAGTGACAAGGGGAATGAAAAACTGTTTTTT.

The V call is TRBV29-1, the J call TRBJ1-2; 8 bases map to TRBD1. CDR1 and CDR2 (germline): SQVTM, ANQGSEA. CDR3 length: 14 amino acids. The trim removed 4 bases at V and 0 bases at J, leaving 4 bases unmatched. This chain's CDR3 is CSVGTGTSNYGYTF. CDR3 DNA sequence: TGCAGCGTTGGGACAGGGACGTCTAACTATGGCTACACCTTC.

Points on this clonotype: It may be a read error: a sequence one base away is much more abundant. The chain employs TRBV7-2 and TRBJ1-5; 7 positions match TRBD1. The V and J ends lost 0 bases and 6 bases, in that order; junction bases with no gene match: 8. This CDR3 has 16 residues. Germline V gene data show CDR1 as SGHTA and CDR2 as FQGNSA. CDR3 coding DNA: TGTGCCAGCAGCTTAGCGCCGGCAGGGGGTAGTCAGCCCCAGCATTTT. Amino acid sequence: CASSLAPAGGSQPQHF. Full variable domain (remainder filled in from reference TRBV7-2 and TRBJ1-5): GAGVSQSPSNKVTEKGKDVELRCDPISGHTALYWYRQSLGQGLEFLIYFQGNSAPDKSGLPSDRFSAERTGGSVSTLTIQRTQQEDSAVYLCASSLAPAGGSQPQHFGDGTRLSIL.

The V gene is TRBV5-5, the J gene TRBJ1-1, with 9 bases lining up with TRBD1. The ends lost 4 bases at V and 5 bases at J; junction bases unmatched: 12. Germline CDR1 reads SGHKS; CDR2 reads YYEKEE (reference sequence). The CDR3 runs to 16 residues. The CDR3: CASSLRDRVLETEAFF. The CDR3 region has the DNA TGTGCCAGCAGCCTCCGGGACAGGGTTTTGGAAACTGAAGCTTTCTTT.

This CDR3 is CASSLGGLAGGPYNEQFF. The CDR3 DNA is TGTGCCAGCAGCTTAGGAGGACTAGCGGGGGGGCCTTACAATGAGCAGTTCTTC. This chain joins TRBV11-1 and TRBJ2-1; 15 bases align to TRBD2. Trimming took 1 base from V and 4 from J; bases not matched to a gene: 5. CDR1 is SGHAT, CDR2 FQDESV, per germline (reference sequence). This CDR3 spans 18 amino acids.

This clonotype has only a few counts. CDR3 in amino acids: CASSPYRGGTEAFF. In nucleotides, the CDR3 is TGCGCCAGCAGCCCATACAGGGGTGGCACTGAAGCTTTCTTT. The chain has TRBV5-1 and TRBJ1-1; 7 bases match TRBD1. CDR1 is SGHRS, CDR2 YFSETQ, per germline. The V segment lost 4 bases and the J segment 4 bases; nucleotides outside the gene matches: 7. This CDR3 comprises 14 residues. The variable domain in full, with the rest retrieved from reference TRBV5-1 and TRBJ1-1, is KAGVTQTPRYLIKTRGQQVTLSCSPISGHRSVSWYQQTPGQGLQFLFEYFSETQRNKGNFPGRFSGRQFSNSRSEMNVSTLELGDSALYLCASSPYRGGTEAFFGQGTRLTVV.

This clonotype occurred many times. V usage is TRBV7-7 and J usage is TRBJ2-1; D unclear. The CDR3 runs to 15 residues. The germline CDR1 and CDR2 sequences are SSHAT and FNYEAQ (reference sequence). Trimming removed 2 bases at V and 6 bases at J, with 14 bases between. Here the CDR3 reads CASSLSNAAGNEQFF. The CDR3 DNA is TGTGCCAGCAGCTTAAGTAATGCGGCAGGCAATGAGCAGTTCTTC. The complete variable domain, with remaining parts taken from reference TRBV7-7 and TRBJ2-1, reads GAGVSQSPRYKVTKRGQDVTLRCDPISSHATLYWYQQALGQGPEFLTYFNYEAQPDKSGLPSDRFSAERPEGSISTLTIQRTEQRDSAMYRCASSLSNAAGNEQFFGPGTRLTVL.

The J gene is TRBJ2-1, the V gene TRBV7-2; the D is unclear. The DNA end lines up better with TRBJ2-7; the J call may be wrong. The CDR3 extends over 14 amino acids. Germline loops: CDR1 SGHTA, CDR2 FQGNSA. CDR3 amino acids: CASSSTPLVGEQYF. The CDR3, as DNA: TGTGCCAGCAGCTCCACCCCCCTAGTCGGCGAGCAGTACTTC.

The chain employs TRBV3-1 and TRBJ2-5; possible D gene TRBD1, 6 bases. The length of the CDR3 is 13 residues. Per the germline V gene, CDR1 is LGHDT and CDR2 is YNNKEL (reference sequence). V dropped 0 bases and J dropped 9 bases, with 11 bases sitting between them. The CDR3: CASSQDTGKAQYF. In nucleotides, the CDR3 is TGTGCCAGCAGCCAAGACACAGGGAAGGCCCAGTACTTC.

This chain uses TRBV20-1 with TRBJ2-1, with 7 bases aligning to TRBD1. The germline CDR1 and CDR2 sequences are DFQATT and SNEGSKA (reference sequence). This CDR3 is 14 amino acids long. Trimming took 0 bases from V and 7 from J; bases not matched to a gene: 6. The CDR3 DNA follows: TGCAGTGCTAGAGACTTCCGACAGGGAAATGAGCAGTTCTTC. Its translation is CSARDFRQGNEQFF.

Only a few counts were recorded for this clonotype. J is TRBJ2-7 and V is TRBV25-1, with D tentatively TRBD2 (5 bases). V was pared by 5 bases and J by 4 bases, with 15 bases between. Germline V gene lookup returns CDR1 MGHDK and CDR2 SYGVNS. The CDR3 loop spans 14 amino acids. CDR3 in DNA: TGTGCCAGCAGTAAGAAGGGAGTACCGTACGAGCAGTACTTC. It is translated as CASSKKGVPYEQYF.

This chain joins TRBV18 and TRBJ2-5, with D perhaps matching TRBD1 (5 bases). This CDR3 spans 14 amino acids. CDR1 and CDR2 (germline): KGHSH, LQKENI. V shed 2 bases and J shed 11 bases, with 18 bases lying between them. In nucleotides, the CDR3 is TGTGCCAGCTCACCAGCAGGGTTGAACAATGAGCAGTACTTC. This gives the protein CASSPAGLNNEQYF. The full variable domain, rest sourced from reference TRBV18 and TRBJ2-5, is NAGVMQNPRHLVRRRGQEARLRCSPMKGHSHVYWYRQLPEEGLKFMVYLQKENIIDESGMPKERFSAEFPKEGPSILRIQQVVRGDSAAYFCASSPAGLNNEQYFGPGTRLLVL.

This clonotype was seen only a few times. The V and J genes are TRBV28 and TRBJ2-7, with D possibly called TRBD1 or TRBD2 (6 bases each). This CDR3 has 14 residues. Trimming removed 7 bases at V and 5 bases at J, with 18 bases between. CDR1 is MDHEN, CDR2 SYDVKM, per germline. The CDR3 region is CASKGGPVGDEQYF. The CDR3 nucleotides are TGTGCCAGCAAAGGGGGGCCCGTTGGCGACGAGCAGTACTTC.

The chain has TRBV10-3 and TRBJ2-3, with 11 bases lining up with TRBD2. After removal of 9 bases from V and 5 bases from J, the junction contained 7 bases not matched to a gene. Germline V gene sequence: CDR1 ENHRY, CDR2 SYGVKD. The length of the CDR3 is 14 residues. CDR3 nucleotide sequence: TGTGCCATGAATAGCGGGGGGGCCCAAGATACGCAGTATTTT. This gives the protein CAMNSGGAQDTQYF.

The chain joins TRBV5-1 to TRBJ1-4; D is undetermined. There are 14 residues in the CDR3. V lost 1 base to trimming and J lost 8 bases, with 12 bases between them. Germline V gene data show CDR1 as SGHRS and CDR2 as YFSETQ. This CDR3 is CASSLFEPAEKLFF. CDR3 coding DNA: TGCGCCAGCAGCTTGTTTGAACCCGCCGAAAAACTGTTTTTT.